This T cell receptor (beta chain) was captured by sequencing in a study of early T cells in non-severe SARS-CoV-2 infection. This clonotype showed up many times. Unique molecular identifiers were attached to individual cDNA molecules. Each CDR3 protein gets one entry after TCRdb re-called the 5' RACE reads with MiXCR. The data contain approximately 69,000 distinct CDR3 sequences, approximately 10% of them singletons. The V and J ends lost 5 bases and 0 bases, in that order; junction bases with no gene match: 3. Germline V CDR1 and CDR2: MDHEN, SYDVKM. The CDR3 has 14 residues. The sequence was obtained from an adult who was a healthcare worker with PCR-confirmed SARS-CoV-2 infection or an uninfected control (not recorded which). The sequenced material came from whole blood. The chain links TRBV28 to TRBJ2-7, with 8 bases fitting TRBD1. CDR3 DNA: TGTGCCAGCAGTCCAGGGGGCAACTCCTACGAGCAGTACTTC. This codes for CASSPGGNSYEQYF.